This T cell receptor (beta chain) was recorded in a study of T cells in Graves' hyperthyroidism and ophthalmopathy. Study-wide results and caveats: Most thyroid clonotypes that were expanded above 0.001 also turned up in blood. Researchers report that a 13 V-J model separated ophthalmopathy from stable hyperthyroidism.

Amplified TCR beta CDR3 regions came from RNA transcripts. Initially, a first-round RT-PCR of the TCR CDR3 employed the HTBI primer set. TCRdb called the multiplex PCR reads again in MiXCR, with one record for every CDR3 protein. The sample has approximately 370,000 distinct CDR3 sequences, about a sixth seen once. With regard to this clonotype: Its target is not known.

Uncontrolled infection, other autoimmune disease, pregnancy or lactation excluded patients. Clinical symptoms, serum thyroxine and TRAb, thyroid ultrasound and orbital computed tomography together formed the diagnostic basis. The CDR3 is 13 amino acids. In germline, CDR1 is ENHRY, CDR2 SYGVKD. Losses at the gene ends were 5 bases for V and 3 bases for J; bases not matched to a gene: 2. The TCR was taken from a woman aged 25 to 39 with Graves' hyperthyroidism that later progressed to Graves' ophthalmopathy. J is TRBJ2-3 and V is TRBV10-3, with TRBD1 matching over 7 bases. The specimen sequenced was blood. The DNA of the CDR3 is TGTGCCATCAGTAACAGGGGTACAGATACGCAGTATTTT. Encoded protein: CAISNRGTDTQYF.